A selection of T cell receptor beta chains follows, all from one sample in a study of vaccination and CD4 T cells after COVID-19. TCRdb fed the PCR reads into MiXCR, producing one record per CDR3 protein. The table lists some 20,000 distinct CDR3 sequences, roughly 50% of them singletons. Their antigen targets remain unknown. Sequenced material: cultured CD4+ T cells from blood. Source of these receptors: a human donor with COVID-19. Each CDR3 is given without its conserved first and last residue. Fields, in order: J gene, V gene, D gene, clone size, CDR3 protein. D genes are given only for firm matches. Not all rows give a size; the values are once, few, many and, for expanded clones, a class.

j_call: TRBJ1-1
v_call: TRBV6-2/TRBV6-3
d_call: NA
clone_size: NA
cdr3_aa: ASTRWPMNTEAF

j_call: TRBJ1-2
v_call: TRBV20-1
d_call: TRBD1
clone_size: NA
cdr3_aa: SASPRQGARAYGYT

j_call: TRBJ1-2
v_call: TRBV29-1
d_call: NA
clone_size: few
cdr3_aa: SESGGYT

j_call: TRBJ2-1
v_call: TRBV7-8
d_call: TRBD2
clone_size: NA
cdr3_aa: ASSPRLANDYNEQF

j_call: TRBJ2-7
v_call: TRBV11-2
d_call: NA
clone_size: NA
cdr3_aa: ASSLETLSYEQY

j_call: TRBJ1-2
v_call: TRBV29-1
d_call: TRBD1
clone_size: NA
cdr3_aa: SVPRTGEGDYGYT

j_call: TRBJ2-3
v_call: TRBV20-1
d_call: NA
clone_size: NA
cdr3_aa: SARFRAGADTQY

j_call: TRBJ2-1
v_call: TRBV6-4
d_call: TRBD1
clone_size: NA
cdr3_aa: ASSRDRAGAEQF

j_call: TRBJ2-4
v_call: TRBV28
d_call: NA
clone_size: once
cdr3_aa: ASSLRAGMDIQY

j_call: TRBJ2-5
v_call: TRBV6-5
d_call: NA
clone_size: few
cdr3_aa: ASSYSFAYQETQY

j_call: TRBJ2-3
v_call: TRBV7-2
d_call: TRBD2
clone_size: NA
cdr3_aa: ASSLGRGGLRDTQY

j_call: TRBJ2-4
v_call: TRBV5-3
d_call: TRBD1
clone_size: NA
cdr3_aa: ASSPQDREENIQY

j_call: TRBJ2-3
v_call: TRBV11-2
d_call: TRBD1
clone_size: few
cdr3_aa: ASSLDIRQGSQY

j_call: TRBJ1-6
v_call: TRBV12-3/TRBV12-4
d_call: NA
clone_size: NA
cdr3_aa: ASSLKHGTPKSSYNSPLH

j_call: TRBJ1-4
v_call: TRBV20-1
d_call: NA
clone_size: once
cdr3_aa: SARDLERANEKLF

j_call: TRBJ1-2
v_call: TRBV2
d_call: NA
clone_size: NA
cdr3_aa: ASSEARTGLHGYT

j_call: TRBJ2-5
v_call: TRBV7-2
d_call: NA
clone_size: NA
cdr3_aa: ASSLGGAAETQY

j_call: TRBJ1-1
v_call: TRBV19
d_call: TRBD1
clone_size: few
cdr3_aa: ASRAGTGGAIAEAF

j_call: TRBJ2-2
v_call: TRBV12-3/TRBV12-4
d_call: NA
clone_size: NA
cdr3_aa: ASSNISRSNTGELF

j_call: TRBJ1-1
v_call: TRBV20-1
d_call: TRBD1
clone_size: NA
cdr3_aa: SAGTEEAF

j_call: TRBJ1-6
v_call: TRBV12-3/TRBV12-4
d_call: NA
clone_size: NA
cdr3_aa: ASSPGGSSYNSPLH

j_call: TRBJ2-5
v_call: TRBV20-1
d_call: NA
clone_size: NA
cdr3_aa: SARPGVDRRTQY

j_call: TRBJ2-1
v_call: TRBV14
d_call: NA
clone_size: NA
cdr3_aa: ASSQMRGPYNEQF

j_call: TRBJ1-1
v_call: TRBV14
d_call: NA
clone_size: NA
cdr3_aa: ASSQPGGSEAF

j_call: TRBJ1-2
v_call: TRBV7-6
d_call: NA
clone_size: few
cdr3_aa: ASSPRANYGYT

j_call: TRBJ2-2
v_call: TRBV7-3
d_call: NA
clone_size: NA
cdr3_aa: ASSPTRLVTGELF

j_call: TRBJ1-6
v_call: TRBV20-1
d_call: TRBD1
clone_size: few
cdr3_aa: SARDALGGSSPLH

j_call: TRBJ1-2
v_call: TRBV4-1
d_call: NA
clone_size: NA
cdr3_aa: ASSQEAGTGGYT

j_call: TRBJ1-6
v_call: TRBV2
d_call: NA
clone_size: NA
cdr3_aa: ASSVGSTNSPLH

j_call: TRBJ1-3
v_call: TRBV7-8
d_call: NA
clone_size: NA
cdr3_aa: ASSLGDFSGNTIY

j_call: TRBJ1-1
v_call: TRBV30
d_call: TRBD1
clone_size: NA
cdr3_aa: AWIPTGGRTEAF

j_call: TRBJ2-1
v_call: TRBV27
d_call: NA
clone_size: NA
cdr3_aa: ASSLAPLYNEQF

j_call: TRBJ2-3
v_call: TRBV7-6
d_call: TRBD2
clone_size: NA
cdr3_aa: ASSLSGGEYTDTQY

j_call: TRBJ1-2
v_call: TRBV12-3/TRBV12-4
d_call: NA
clone_size: once
cdr3_aa: ASSWGRRFGYGYT

j_call: TRBJ1-5
v_call: TRBV7-9
d_call: NA
clone_size: few
cdr3_aa: ASSSDLGRANQPQH

j_call: TRBJ1-1
v_call: TRBV5-5
d_call: NA
clone_size: NA
cdr3_aa: ASSLVDTEAF

j_call: TRBJ1-2
v_call: TRBV27
d_call: NA
clone_size: NA
cdr3_aa: ASSLWGSEGYT

j_call: TRBJ1-5
v_call: TRBV19
d_call: NA
clone_size: NA
cdr3_aa: ASSIAGPLNQPQH

j_call: TRBJ1-2
v_call: TRBV21-1
d_call: NA
clone_size: NA
cdr3_aa: ASIAGGQNYGYT

j_call: TRBJ1-1
v_call: TRBV28
d_call: NA
clone_size: NA
cdr3_aa: ASSLWLGKNTEAF

j_call: TRBJ2-5
v_call: TRBV6-1
d_call: TRBD2
clone_size: NA
cdr3_aa: ASSEALLGGSGGMQETQY

j_call: TRBJ2-1
v_call: TRBV24-1
d_call: TRBD2
clone_size: few
cdr3_aa: ATSDALAGTYNEQF

j_call: TRBJ2-5
v_call: TRBV7-2
d_call: NA
clone_size: NA
cdr3_aa: ASSLASARQETQY

j_call: TRBJ1-2
v_call: TRBV19
d_call: NA
clone_size: few
cdr3_aa: ASSIVSGGIYGYT

j_call: TRBJ2-7
v_call: TRBV15
d_call: TRBD1
clone_size: NA
cdr3_aa: ATSRGQGRYEQY

j_call: TRBJ2-7
v_call: TRBV15
d_call: NA
clone_size: few
cdr3_aa: ATSRTTTVTYEQY

j_call: TRBJ2-7
v_call: TRBV7-2
d_call: NA
clone_size: NA
cdr3_aa: ASSLIGGDTYEQY

j_call: TRBJ1-5
v_call: TRBV28
d_call: NA
clone_size: NA
cdr3_aa: ASSLPGGNQPQH

j_call: TRBJ2-1
v_call: TRBV7-9
d_call: TRBD2
clone_size: few
cdr3_aa: ASSLGGGQF

j_call: TRBJ1-6
v_call: TRBV7-2
d_call: NA
clone_size: few
cdr3_aa: ACHRTANSPLH

j_call: TRBJ1-2
v_call: TRBV6-1
d_call: NA
clone_size: NA
cdr3_aa: ASSETGLRANYGYT

j_call: TRBJ2-7
v_call: TRBV20-1
d_call: TRBD1
clone_size: once
cdr3_aa: SATRDSSYEQY

j_call: TRBJ1-5
v_call: TRBV27
d_call: TRBD1
clone_size: few
cdr3_aa: ASSGMGQGGSNQPQH

j_call: TRBJ1-2
v_call: TRBV6-1
d_call: TRBD1
clone_size: NA
cdr3_aa: ASSLPGQGMRGYT

j_call: TRBJ2-7
v_call: TRBV19
d_call: NA
clone_size: once
cdr3_aa: ASNVQTRGTSSYEQY